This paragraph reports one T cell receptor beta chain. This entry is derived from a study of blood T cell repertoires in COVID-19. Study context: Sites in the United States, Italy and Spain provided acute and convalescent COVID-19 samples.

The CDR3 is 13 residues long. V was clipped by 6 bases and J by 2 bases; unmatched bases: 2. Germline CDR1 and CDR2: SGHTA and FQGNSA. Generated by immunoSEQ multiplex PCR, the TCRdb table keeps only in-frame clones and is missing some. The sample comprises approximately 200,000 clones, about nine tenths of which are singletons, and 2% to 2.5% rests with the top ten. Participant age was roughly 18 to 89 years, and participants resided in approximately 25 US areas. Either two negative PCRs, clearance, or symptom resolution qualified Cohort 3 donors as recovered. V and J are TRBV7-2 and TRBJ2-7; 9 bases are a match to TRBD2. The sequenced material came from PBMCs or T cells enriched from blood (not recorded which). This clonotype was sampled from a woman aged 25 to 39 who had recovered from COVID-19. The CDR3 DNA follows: TGTGCCAGCAGGACTAGCGGTACCTACGAGCAGTACTTC. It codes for CASRTSGTYEQYF. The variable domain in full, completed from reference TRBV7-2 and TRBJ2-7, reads GAGVSQSPSNKVTEKGKDVELRCDPISGHTALYWYRQSLGQGLEFLIYFQGNSAPDKSGLPSDRFSAERTGGSVSTLTIQRTQQEDSAVYLCASRTSGTYEQYFGPGTRLTVT.